This T cell receptor (beta chain) came from a study of breast tumors, draining lymph nodes, adjacent tissues (dated by TCRdb to 2016 to 2017). About the full investigation: Breast cancer patients provided tumor, adjacent nontumor tissue and axillary lymph nodes, and the study compared the TCR beta repertoires across these three sources. The study was designed to assess the relationships and possible T-cell exchange between tumor, surrounding tissue and draining lymph node repertoires in human breast cancer.

Overall study outcomes, separate from this receptor: Tumor T-cell repertoires showed less diversity than lymph node repertoires and more diversity than nontumor tissue repertoires, and tumor T-cell repertoires showed preferential V and J gene usage. The conclusion that tumor T cells originate in lymph nodes was presented as consistent with a hypothesis rather than as directly demonstrated. Tumor and nontumor tissue repertoires were found to be significantly more similar in luminal-like than in basal-like breast cancer. A scenario in which most tumor T cells derive from the lymph node and then expand within tumor tissue was judged to be consistent with the data.

The axillary draining lymph nodes of breast cancer patients were the source of the lymph node samples. This clonotype came up many times. The target of this receptor is not known. The sample holds no much larger clone one base away, and base qualities are not on file. CDR1 and CDR2 are drawn from the germline V gene: SGHRS, YFSETQ. From the cysteine up to the phenylalanine, the CDR3 has a length of 15 residues. Just the 45-base CDR3 DNA is kept, in frame starting at base 1. Trimming at the junction amounts to 0 bases on V and 0 bases on J, and the germline ends lie 8 bases apart. Sequencing used an Illumina HiSeq 2000. TCR beta chain libraries were generated through multiplex PCR amplification. The amplified TCR beta chain products were analyzed by high-throughput sequencing. The public reads were quality trimmed at Q25 with fastp and then assembled into clones with MiXCR by TCRdb, keeping productive beta chains. Duplicate CDR3 protein sequences are folded into a single record with the most common DNA and genes. The sample profile shows tens of thousands of distinct CDR3 sequences; roughly 19% of them were found once. Roughly 2.4% of the sample is held by the ten biggest clonotypes.

Sample: axillary lymph node tissue. This sequence was found in a female donor with breast cancer. Some clones in this sample may be carry-over from other donors' samples. The chain is encoded by TRBV5-1 joined to TRBJ2-3; the D segment could be TRBD2, given 6 matching bases. In nucleotide form, the sequence is TGCGCCAGCAGCTTGGTCGGGAGTAGCACAGATACGCAGTATTTT. Its coded protein is CASSLVGSSTDTQYF.